This entry concerns a single TCR beta chain. Unmatched junction bases numbered 13, after V lost 5 bases and J lost 5 bases. The CDR3 consists of 16 residues. Germline-derived CDR1 and CDR2 are SGHTA and FQGNSA. The protocol was immunoSEQ multiplex PCR, while the TCRdb copy is restricted to in-frame clones and leaves out a portion. The table lists 150,000 to 200,000 clones, more than 70% of them singletons. The sample comes from a study of blood T cell repertoires in COVID-19. The overall study: The analysed material was cDNA or gDNA that came from T cells, B-cell-depleted T cells, or PBMCs.

Input material: PBMCs or T cells enriched from blood (not recorded which). The TCR was taken from a man aged 35 to 55 who had recovered from COVID-19. V gene TRBV7-2 combines with J gene TRBJ2-5; 8 nucleotides match TRBD2. CDR3 sequence (DNA): TGTGCCAGCAGCCACGGACGGGGGGGGGCAGTGGAGACCCAGTACTTC. The encoded protein is CASSHGRGGAVETQYF.